This T cell receptor beta chain came from a study of identical twins. Study-level results: Beta out-of-frame sequences displayed a weaker excess of sharing between twins.

This clonotype showed up just a few times. What it binds is not known. Template switching created a universal primer site, and the cDNA included unique molecular identifiers. A single record per CDR3 protein comes from TCRdb applying MiXCR to the 5' RACE reads. The sample holds 700,000 or so distinct CDR3 sequences, 21% seen once. The CDR3 is 13 amino acids. The germline gives CDR1 SQVTM, CDR2 ANQGSEA. V was shortened by 7 bases and J by 2 bases, with 14 bases between the two germline ends. These data are also associated with another study on T cells expressing NK-cell markers.

The receptor was isolated from a woman aged 18 to 35 in good health. V is TRBV29-1 and J is TRBJ1-2, with a tentative D call TRBD1 (6 bases). The specimen sequenced was PBMCs. The DNA of the CDR3 is TGCAGCGGGCAACAGGGTTCAAACTATGGCTACACCTTC. It specifies CSGQQGSNYGYTF.